The 13 T cell receptor beta chains below all came from one sample that was sequenced in a study of spatial heterogeneity in lung cancer. The time point was: sample taken at primary tumor resection. Unsorted samples of tumor, nontumor lung or frozen PBMC had their whole RNA sequenced. TCRdb re-derived calls from the 5' RACE reads in MiXCR, one entry per CDR3 protein. Here the sample spans some 87,000 distinct CDR3 sequences, 7.5% to 10% being singletons. This specimen consisted of PBMCs, obtained at surgery. The receptors here all came from a male donor with early-stage non-small cell lung cancer.

This chain joins TRBV24-1 and TRBJ2-3; D gene unclear. V shed 4 bases and J shed 8 bases, with 18 bases lying between them. This CDR3 spans 15 amino acids. Per the germline V gene, CDR1 is KGHDR and CDR2 is SFDVKD. CDR3 in DNA: TGTGCCACCAGTGACGATGACAAGGCGTGGGCTACGCAGTATTTT. As protein: CATSDDDKAWATQYF.

This clonotype was detected many times. CDR3 nucleotides: TGCGCCAGCAGCTGGTCCAACCTGGGCGACACTGAAGCTTTCTTT. It specifies CASSWSNLGDTEAFF. This sequence joins TRBV5-1 and TRBJ1-1, with no clear D. The CDR3 totals 15 residues. The ends were cut back, 3 bases at V and 3 bases at J, with 15 bases in the middle. The germline CDR1 and CDR2 sequences are SGHRS and YFSETQ.

This clonotype was seen a handful of times. The V call is TRBV5-1, the J call TRBJ2-4; D remains ambiguous. V lost 5 bases to trimming and J lost 1 base, with 16 bases between them. Germline loops: CDR1 SGHRS, CDR2 YFSETQ. CDR3 length: 16 amino acids. CDR3 sequence (DNA): TGCGCCAGCAGATTTTTACCGACATCTGCCAAAAACATTCAGTACTTC. Its translation: CASRFLPTSAKNIQYF.

This clonotype has only a few counts. The chain joins TRBV5-1 to TRBJ1-1; possible D gene TRBD1, 6 bases. The V gene's germline CDR1 is SGHRS and CDR2 YFSETQ. This CDR3 is 16 amino acids long. V was cut by 0 bases and J by 1 base, with 13 bases left in between. The CDR3 bases are TGCGCCAGCAGCTTGGCGCAGGGGAAGGGGAACACTGAAGCTTTCTTT. Its protein product is CASSLAQGKGNTEAFF.

This clonotype came up many times. The rearrangement uses TRBV7-7 and TRBJ2-3, with 8 bases matching TRBD2. This CDR3 has 13 residues. Trimming at V came to 5 bases and at J to 4 bases, leaving 2 bases not matched to a gene. The germline V gene has CDR1 SSHAT and CDR2 FNYEAQ (reference sequence). CDR3 nucleotides: TGTGCCAGCAGCCCAGCGGGGGCAGATACGCAGTATTTT. It translates to CASSPAGADTQYF.

The J gene is TRBJ2-3, the V gene TRBV11-2, with 9 bases identical to TRBD1. The junction had 9 bases not matched to a gene; V was cut back by 0 bases and J by 2 bases. The CDR3 consists of 18 residues. Germline-derived CDR1 and CDR2 are SGHAT and FQNNGV. The DNA for the CDR3 is TGTGCCAGCAGCTTAGAGGGGGGACAGGGATATATCACAGATACGCAGTATTTT. Translation: CASSLEGGQGYITDTQYF.

This clonotype was observed a few times. The chain is built from TRBV6-5 and TRBJ2-2; no clear D. Germline loops: CDR1 MNHEY, CDR2 SVGAGI. With 4 bases removed from V and 7 bases from J, the gap between germline ends came to 10 bases. The CDR3 covers 13 residues. The CDR3: CASSSHSDGELFF. In nucleotides, the CDR3 is TGTGCCAGCAGTTCTCACTCGGACGGGGAGCTGTTTTTT.

This clonotype was recorded at least ten times. The chain carries TRBV29-1 and TRBJ2-1; perhaps TRBD2 as D (6 bases). Trimming took 6 bases from V and 0 from J, leaving 12 bases between them. Per germline, CDR1 SQVTM and CDR2 ANQGSEA. The CDR3 runs 14 residues. The CDR3 nucleotides read TGCAGCGTCCTTAGCGGAAGCTCCTACAATGAGCAGTTCTTC. Translated, it gives CSVLSGSSYNEQFF.

In this sample, this clonotype turned up many times. The V gene is TRBV12-3 or TRBV12-4, the J gene TRBJ1-2; D uncertain. CDR3 length: 13 amino acids. Deletions cut 2 bases from V and 2 bases from J, with 6 bases between. This CDR3 reads CASSLTGNYGYTF. CDR3 sequence (DNA): TGTGCCAGCAGTTTAACTGGGAACTATGGCTACACCTTC.

This clonotype has at least ten counts. The V and J genes are TRBV5-1 and TRBJ2-7; TRBD1 matches at 9 bases. The germline V gene has CDR1 SGHRS and CDR2 YFSETQ. J was trimmed by 1 base and V by 2 bases; bases with no gene match: 4. The CDR3 runs to 15 residues. Here the CDR3 DNA reads TGCGCCAGCAGCTTCGGGACAGGGATGTCCTACGAGCAGTACTTC. Protein product: CASSFGTGMSYEQYF.

This clonotype was observed at least ten times. J is TRBJ1-5 and V is TRBV7-2, with D perhaps TRBD1 (5 bases). The CDR3 runs 14 residues. Germline V gene data show CDR1 as SGHTA and CDR2 as FQGNSA. V shed 3 bases and J shed 5 bases, with 11 bases lying between them. DNA of the CDR3: TGTGCCAGCAGCTTCCGGGACGGTTATCAGCCCCAGCATTTT. It encodes CASSFRDGYQPQHF. Full variable domain (outside the CDR3, taken from reference TRBV7-2 and TRBJ1-5): GAGVSQSPSNKVTEKGKDVELRCDPISGHTALYWYRQSLGQGLEFLIYFQGNSAPDKSGLPSDRFSAERTGGSVSTLTIQRTQQEDSAVYLCASSFRDGYQPQHFGDGTRLSIL.

This clonotype was found a few times. The chain carries TRBV6-5 and TRBJ2-2; D is unresolved. Germline lookup yields CDR1 MNHEY and CDR2 SVGAGI. CDR3 length: 13 amino acids. V dropped 4 bases and J dropped 4 bases, with 7 bases sitting between them. In DNA, the CDR3 is TGTGCCAGCAGTTTTCCGAGCACCGGGGAGCTGTTTTTT. Translated: CASSFPSTGELFF.

In this sample, this clonotype turned up many times. The chain recombines TRBV6-5 with TRBJ2-3; 11 bases align to TRBD2. The CDR3 totals 15 residues. Germline CDR1 is MNHEY and CDR2 is SVGAGI. Trimming at V came to 4 bases and at J to 4 bases, leaving 4 bases not matched to a gene. Written as DNA, the CDR3 is TGTGCCAGCAGTTTTACTAGCGGGGGCGCAGATACGCAGTATTTT. This sequence encodes CASSFTSGGADTQYF.